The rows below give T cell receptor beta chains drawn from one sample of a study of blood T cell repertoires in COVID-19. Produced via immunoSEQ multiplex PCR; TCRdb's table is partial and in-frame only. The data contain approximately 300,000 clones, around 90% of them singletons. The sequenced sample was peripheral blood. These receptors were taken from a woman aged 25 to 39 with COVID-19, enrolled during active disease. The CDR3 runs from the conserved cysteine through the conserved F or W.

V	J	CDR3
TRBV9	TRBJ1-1	CASSVVVGGYAEAFF
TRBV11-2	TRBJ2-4	CASSFQGRKNIQYF
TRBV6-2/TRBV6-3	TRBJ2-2	CASSYSAGGLWGELFF
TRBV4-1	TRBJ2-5	CASSQEELAGGETQYF
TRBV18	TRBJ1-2	CASSPGPNLGYTF
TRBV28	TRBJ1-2	CATFMSNAAYGYTF
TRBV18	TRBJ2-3	CASSPPTRTLTDTQYF
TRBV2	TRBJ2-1	CASSDEAGESYNEQFF
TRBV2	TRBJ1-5	CASATGGNQPQHF
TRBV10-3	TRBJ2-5	CATGDFQGGETQYF
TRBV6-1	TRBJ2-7	CASSEPSGISYEQYF
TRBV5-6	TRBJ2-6	CASSFGVGRSGANVLTF
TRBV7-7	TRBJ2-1	CASSLSRVSYNEQFF
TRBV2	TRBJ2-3	CASSVGGARTDTQYF
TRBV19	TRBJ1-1	CASNHPTGRTEAFF
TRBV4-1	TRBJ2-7	CASSQAGAGDPYEQYF
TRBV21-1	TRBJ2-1	CASSNTRGCGNEQFF
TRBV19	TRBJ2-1	CASSMRGLAGIDEQFF